Following are 32 T cell receptor beta chains from one sample sequenced in a study of T-cell memory formation after mild COVID-19. TCRdb fed the 5' RACE reads into MiXCR, producing one record per CDR3 protein. The repertoire consists of 180,000 or so distinct CDR3 sequences, with about 9.9% occurring once and the leading ten covering approximately 4%. What was sequenced was PBMCs or a T cell subset sorted from them (not recorded which). Receptors originate from a young man who had mild COVID-19 (a few samples of this study predate the infection). Cell type and time point are not known.

This clonotype turned up a few times. CDR3 residues: CASRTSGNNEQFF. In DNA form, the CDR3 reads TGTGCCAGCAGGACTAGCGGGAACAATGAGCAGTTCTTC. The V call is TRBV3-1, the J call TRBJ2-1, with TRBD2 matching 11 bases. The CDR3 loop spans 13 amino acids. The V segment lost 6 bases and the J segment 5 bases; nucleotides outside the gene matches: 0. The germline V gene encodes CDR1 LGHDT and CDR2 YNNKEL (reference sequence).

The J gene is TRBJ1-2, the V gene TRBV12-5; D perhaps matches TRBD1 (5 bases). In germline, CDR1 is LGHNT, CDR2 FRNRAP. The germline V and J ends were trimmed by 6 bases and 4 bases, with 18 bases remaining between them. This CDR3 comprises 15 residues. CDR3: CASGRWAGSIYGYTF. CDR3 nucleotides: TGTGCTAGTGGCCGATGGGCAGGGAGTATCTATGGCTACACCTTC.

The V gene is TRBV2, the J gene TRBJ1-5; D is ambiguous. This CDR3 contains 12 residues. Germline CDR1 SNHLY, CDR2 FYNNEI. V lost 6 bases and J lost 4, with 7 bases in between. CDR3 amino acids: CASRAMNQPQHF. As DNA, the CDR3 is TGTGCCAGCAGGGCCATGAATCAGCCCCAGCATTTT.

This clonotype appeared many times. J is TRBJ2-7 and V is TRBV12-3 or TRBV12-4; 8 positions match TRBD1. The J segment lost 6 bases and the V segment lost 5 bases, leaving 3 bases of the junction unmatched. The CDR3 is made up of 12 amino acids. The CDR3 region has the DNA TGTGCCAGCAGTCTCACAGGGGGCGAGCAGTACTTC. The encoded protein is CASSLTGGEQYF.

The sample holds a few counts of this clonotype. The chain combines TRBV4-2 with TRBJ2-7, with D perhaps matching TRBD2 (6 bases). The CDR3 spans 16 residues. Trimming pared 4 bases from V and 2 bases from J, leaving 18 bases between. The germline V gene encodes CDR1 LGHNA and CDR2 YNFKEQ. The CDR3 nucleotides read TGTGCCAGCAGCCTCCCGCGGGGCAGGAATCCCTACGAGCAGTACGTC. It is translated as CASSLPRGRNPYEQYV.

This clonotype has just a few counts. The V and J genes are TRBV7-2 and TRBJ1-2, with no clear D. CDR3 length: 13 residues. Germline CDR1 is SGHTA and CDR2 is FQGNSA. V shed 2 bases and J shed 3 bases, with 7 bases lying between them. Here the CDR3 DNA reads TGTGCCAGCAGCTTAAATTCTGACTATGGCTACACCTTC. This encodes CASSLNSDYGYTF.

This clonotype was counted between two and nine times. This chain joins TRBV20-1 and TRBJ2-5; D is unclear. Germline V gives CDR1 DFQATT, CDR2 SNEGSKA (reference sequence). This CDR3 spans 14 amino acids. Trimming took off 6 bases at V and 4 bases at J, with 18 bases between the two ends. The CDR3 spells CSAVRNRASETQYF. CDR3 nucleotides: TGCAGTGCCGTACGAAATAGGGCCTCAGAGACCCAGTACTTC.

V gene TRBV7-2 combines with J gene TRBJ2-2, with D perhaps assigned TRBD1 or TRBD2 (5 bases each). Germline values: CDR1 SGHTA, CDR2 FQGNSA. Trimming cost V 2 bases and J 4 bases, with 14 bases left between them. CDR3 length: 16 amino acids. Here the CDR3 reads CASSLYGAQGTGELFF. CDR3 nucleotide sequence: TGTGCCAGCAGCTTATACGGGGCGCAGGGCACCGGGGAGCTGTTTTTT. The whole variable domain, filled in from reference TRBV7-2 and TRBJ2-2, reads GAGVSQSPSNKVTEKGKDVELRCDPISGHTALYWYRQSLGQGLEFLIYFQGNSAPDKSGLPSDRFSAERTGGSVSTLTIQRTQQEDSAVYLCASSLYGAQGTGELFFGEGSRLTVL.

This clonotype was picked up a small number of times. The gene calls are TRBV20-1 and TRBJ2-5, with D perhaps TRBD1 (6 bases). V dropped 6 bases and J dropped 4 bases, with 18 bases sitting between them. This CDR3 region has 14 residues. Germline V gene data show CDR1 as DFQATT and CDR2 as SNEGSKA (reference sequence). Here the CDR3 reads CSATPGTMGETQYF. CDR3 DNA: TGCAGTGCCACCCCCGGGACAATGGGAGAGACCCAGTACTTC.

This clonotype was counted only a few times. The rearrangement links TRBV6-6 to TRBJ1-2; 7 bases are a match to TRBD1. The V segment lost 6 bases and the J segment 5 bases; nucleotides outside the gene matches: 12. Germline CDR1 is MNHNY and CDR2 is SVGAGI (reference sequence). The CDR3 has 15 amino acids. CDR3 residues: CASRTHDRVPYGYTF. CDR3 nucleotide sequence: TGTGCCAGCAGAACACACGACAGGGTGCCATATGGCTACACCTTC.

This clonotype appeared a single time. The chain couples TRBV2 to TRBJ1-6, with D maybe TRBD1 (6 bases). The CDR3 covers 15 residues. V gave up 3 bases and J gave up 10 bases, with 16 bases separating them. The germline gives CDR1 SNHLY, CDR2 FYNNEI. In DNA form, the CDR3 reads TGTGCCAGCAGTGAGCGGGCAGGGGAAAGCTCACCCCTCCACTTT. The encoded protein is CASSERAGESSPLHF. The full variable domain, completed using reference TRBV2 and TRBJ1-6, is EPEVTQTPSHQVTQMGQEVILRCVPISNHLYFYWYRQILGQKVEFLVSFYNNEISEKSEIFDDQFSVERPDGSNFTLKIRSTKLEDSAMYFCASSERAGESSPLHFGNGTRLTVT.

The count of this clonotype is one. The rearrangement links TRBV5-1 to TRBJ2-2; D gene ambiguous. Germline V gene sequence: CDR1 SGHRS, CDR2 YFSETQ. This CDR3 has 14 residues. V lost 4 bases to trimming and J lost 6 bases, with 13 bases between them. The DNA for the CDR3 is TGCGCCAGCAGCCTCGGCCGGTACGCCGGGGAGCTGTTTTTT. It encodes CASSLGRYAGELFF.

This clonotype turned up a few times. The rearrangement uses TRBV6-2 or TRBV6-3 and TRBJ2-5; D unclear. CDR1 MNHEY and CDR2 SVGEGT come from the germline V gene. The CDR3 contains 12 residues. Trimming pared 8 bases from V and 5 bases from J, leaving 12 bases between. CDR3 coding DNA: TGTGCCAGCTTCAATACCCTGGAGACCCAGTACTTC. Translated: CASFNTLETQYF.

This clonotype appeared a few times. The V call is TRBV24-1, the J call TRBJ2-5; no clear D gene. Trimming removed 3 bases from V and 3 bases from J, with 10 bases in between. Germline V gene sequence: CDR1 KGHDR, CDR2 SFDVKD. This CDR3 has 14 amino acids. The CDR3 reads CATSDPRREETQYF. CDR3 bases: TGTGCCACCAGTGATCCCCGACGGGAAGAGACCCAGTACTTC.

This clonotype was seen a few times. The chain carries TRBV11-2 and TRBJ1-1; D gene ambiguous. V lost 4 bases and J lost 6, with 9 bases in between. The germline gives CDR1 SGHAT, CDR2 FQNNGV. CDR3 length: 12 residues. CDR3 in DNA: TGTGCCAGCAGCTCCCGGGTTGCTGAAGCTTTCTTT. Its translation is CASSSRVAEAFF.

In DNA form, the CDR3 reads TGTGCCAGCCCCTTCGTCTCAGGGAACACTGAAGCTTTCTTT. It is translated as CASPFVSGNTEAFF. The chain carries TRBV28 and TRBJ1-1; D is unresolved. V lost 8 bases and J lost 1, with 14 bases in between. The CDR3 spans 14 residues. In germline, CDR1 is MDHEN, CDR2 SYDVKM.

The chain recombines TRBV29-1 with TRBJ2-5; perhaps TRBD1 as D (8 bases). Trimming cost V 4 bases and J 5 bases, with 14 bases left between them. Germline-derived CDR1 and CDR2 are SQVTM and ANQGSEA. This CDR3 comprises 13 residues. This CDR3 reads CSVGHRGGETQYF. In DNA, the CDR3 is TGCAGCGTTGGGCACAGGGGGGGGGAGACCCAGTACTTC.

This clonotype was seen ten or more times. The V and J genes are TRBV14 and TRBJ2-7; D is possibly TRBD2 (6 bases). V gave up 4 bases and J gave up 4 bases, with 11 bases separating them. Germline-derived CDR1 and CDR2 are SGHDN and FVKESK. This CDR3 comprises 13 residues. The CDR3 nucleotides read TGTGCCAGCAGCCGGTCGGGAGCTTACGAGCAGTACGTC. It translates to CASSRSGAYEQYV.

The chain couples TRBV7-2 to TRBJ2-3, with D maybe TRBD2 (6 bases). This CDR3 contains 15 residues. Trimming removed 1 base at V and 3 bases at J, with 11 bases between. Germline V gene sequence: CDR1 SGHTA, CDR2 FQGNSA. The CDR3 DNA reads as TGTGCCAGCAGCTTAGTTTCGGGGAGGACAGATACGCAGTATTTT. Protein: CASSLVSGRTDTQYF.

The CDR3 reads CASSLGPGPVRETQYF. The CDR3 DNA reads TGTGCCAGCAGCTTGGGCCCGGGCCCCGTCAGAGAGACCCAGTACTTC. The chain employs TRBV5-6 and TRBJ2-5; D not resolved. The V gene lost 0 bases and the J gene lost 4 bases, with 16 bases spanning the gap. This CDR3 region has 16 residues. Germline values: CDR1 SGHDT, CDR2 YYEEEE.

The V call is TRBV20-1, the J call TRBJ2-3, with TRBD2 matching 7 bases. CDR3 size: 17 residues. J lost 0 bases, V lost 6 bases, and 15 bases had no gene match. Germline lookup yields CDR1 DFQATT and CDR2 SNEGSKA (reference sequence). The CDR3 DNA reads TGCAGTGCAAGGAAGCGGGGTCGAATCCATAGCACAGATACGCAGTATTTT. This gives the protein CSARKRGRIHSTDTQYF.

The chain couples TRBV4-3 to TRBJ2-3; 9 bases agree with TRBD2. In germline, CDR1 is LGHNA, CDR2 YSLEER. V was clipped by 4 bases and J by 4 bases; unmatched bases: 9. The CDR3 is made up of 16 amino acids. In DNA form, the CDR3 reads TGCGCCAGCAGCCGACTAGGCGGGGGGGGACCAGATACGCAGTATTTT. Translating it yields CASSRLGGGGPDTQYF.

For the CDR3, the DNA is TGTGCCAGCAGTTACCCATCCCGGGACAGGGGGCGATACTATGGCTACACCTTC. It is translated as CASSYPSRDRGRYYGYTF. The chain links TRBV6-2 or TRBV6-3 to TRBJ1-2, with 12 bases identical to TRBD1. The V gene's germline CDR1 is MNHEY and CDR2 SVGEGT. The CDR3 extends over 18 amino acids. V lost 2 bases to trimming and J lost 3 bases; unmatched junction nucleotides: 10.

This clonotype has only a few counts. The chain couples TRBV7-9 to TRBJ2-1; D possibly corresponds to TRBD1 (5 bases). V dropped 4 bases and J dropped 2 bases, with 12 bases sitting between them. This CDR3 is 15 amino acids long. Per germline, CDR1 SEHNR and CDR2 FQNEAQ (reference sequence). The CDR3 bases are TGTGCCAGCAGCTCCTACAGGTCGCCCTACAATGAGCAGTTCTTC. Its translation: CASSSYRSPYNEQFF.

This clonotype was observed a handful of times. The chain employs TRBV7-9 and TRBJ2-1; D might be TRBD1 (6 bases). The V end was cut by 3 bases, the J end by 7 bases, with 13 bases between. The CDR3 length is 14 residues. CDR1 and CDR2 (germline): SEHNR, FQNEAQ (reference sequence). The CDR3 DNA reads TGTGCCAGCAGCTTCGCCCCAGGGGTAAATGAGCAGTTCTTC. Residues: CASSFAPGVNEQFF.

The chain has TRBV20-1 and TRBJ1-6; 8 nucleotides match TRBD1. The germline gives CDR1 DFQATT, CDR2 SNEGSKA (reference sequence). The CDR3 is 17 amino acids. V lost 4 bases and J lost 0; bases outside the gene matches: 8. The CDR3 DNA is TGCAGTGCTACTAGGACAGGGCTTTTCTCCTATAATTCACCCCTCCACTTT. Translated, it gives CSATRTGLFSYNSPLHF.

This chain uses TRBV6-5 with TRBJ1-4; D gene unclear. Per germline, CDR1 MNHEY and CDR2 SVGAGI. V was trimmed by 6 bases and J by 6 bases, leaving 14 bases between them. There are 14 residues in the CDR3. The DNA of the CDR3 is TGTGCCAGCAGACTGACGACCTGGGATGAAAAACTGTTTTTT. This codes for CASRLTTWDEKLFF.

This chain connects TRBV7-2 to TRBJ1-1, with D maybe TRBD1 (5 bases). The CDR3 extends over 16 amino acids. The germline V gene encodes CDR1 SGHTA and CDR2 FQGNSA. V lost 4 bases, J lost 1 base, and 16 bases lay in between. In nucleotides, the CDR3 is TGTGCCAGCAGCTCCATCCCGGGGCAGGCGAACACTGAAGCTTTCTTT. Residues: CASSSIPGQANTEAFF.

The chain couples TRBV4-3 to TRBJ2-5; TRBD2 agrees at 7 bases. The CDR3 sequence is 15 residues long. V dropped 0 bases and J dropped 5; count of bases not matched to a gene: 6. Germline values: CDR1 LGHNA, CDR2 YSLEER. The chain's CDR3 is CASSQDSGGWETQYF. The CDR3 region has the DNA TGCGCCAGCAGCCAAGATTCCGGGGGGTGGGAGACCCAGTACTTC.

The chain has TRBV29-1 and TRBJ1-3; D ambiguous. CDR3 length: 14 amino acids. The germline V gene encodes CDR1 SQVTM and CDR2 ANQGSEA. V was trimmed by 2 bases and J by 0 bases, leaving 8 bases between them. Written as DNA, the CDR3 is TGCAGCGTTGAAAGGCGGAGCTCTGGAAACACCATATATTTT. Translated: CSVERRSSGNTIYF.

This clonotype was recorded a few times. The rearrangement uses TRBV29-1 and TRBJ2-3; D remains unclear. Trimming cost V 4 bases and J 4 bases, with 9 bases left between them. This CDR3 is 12 amino acids long. Germline V gene data show CDR1 as SQVTM and CDR2 as ANQGSEA. The DNA of the CDR3 is TGCAGCGTTGTATGGGGTTCAGATACGCAGTATTTT. Encoded protein: CSVVWGSDTQYF.

This clonotype was seen a few times. The chain is built from TRBV5-4 and TRBJ2-5, with 7 nucleotides matching TRBD2. CDR1 SGHNT and CDR2 YYREEE come from the germline V gene (reference sequence). Trimming removed 0 bases from V and 2 bases from J; junction bases left unmatched: 4. The CDR3 length is 15 residues. This CDR3 is CASSLALAVQETQYF. Written as DNA, the CDR3 is TGTGCCAGCAGCTTGGCTCTAGCGGTTCAAGAGACCCAGTACTTC.